These 28 T cell receptor beta chains were sequenced from one sample in a study of human T cells and chemical hapten exposure. TCRdb re-called the RACE reads through MiXCR, storing one row per CDR3 protein. The sample consists of approximately 400,000 distinct CDR3 sequences, less than 6.5% of them appearing once. Time point here: pre-sensitization, week 0. Treatment described: therapeutic diphenylcyclopropenone sensitization with weekly scalp DPC. The starting material was whole blood, obtained in connection with sensitization to the hapten diphenylcyclopropenone (DPC). The receptors derive from a woman between 45 and 65 years old with alopecia areata. Some clones in this sample may be carry-over from other donors' samples.

In its sample, this clonotype was seen many times. The chain carries TRBV6-1 and TRBJ1-1, with D maybe TRBD1 (6 bases). CDR3 length equals 12 residues. The germline gives CDR1 MNHNS, CDR2 SASEGT. V lost 6 bases and J 8 bases, leaving 13 bases between the germline ends. As DNA, the CDR3 is TGTGCCAGCAGCAGGGGATCGGCGGAAGCTTTCTTT. Its protein product is CASSRGSAEAFF.

Many counts were recorded for this clonotype. This chain joins TRBV5-6 and TRBJ1-2; a weak D match, TRBD1 (6 bases). The V end lost 2 bases, the J end lost 0 bases, and 11 bases lay between the germline ends. The CDR3 has 15 residues. Germline V CDR1 and CDR2: SGHDT, YYEEEE. CDR3 coding DNA: TGTGCCAGCAGCTTTCGGGACATAGCTAACTATGGCTACACCTTC. Amino acid sequence: CASSFRDIANYGYTF.

This clonotype was detected a few times. This chain connects TRBV30 to TRBJ2-4; unclear D gene. Trimming took off 0 bases at V and 14 bases at J, with 17 bases between the two ends. CDR3 length equals 13 residues. The germline V gene encodes CDR1 GTSNPN and CDR2 SVGIG (reference sequence). The CDR3 region has the DNA TGTGCCTGGAGTGTACAGATCGGGTCTGGGAAGTACTTC. It specifies CAWSVQIGSGKYF.

This clonotype was counted at least ten times. The rearrangement links TRBV7-2 to TRBJ2-1; 10 nucleotides match TRBD2. Germline V gene data show CDR1 as SGHTA and CDR2 as FQGNSA. This CDR3 comprises 14 residues. Germline trimming cut 5 bases from V and 8 bases from J; bases unmatched to any gene: 6. Here the CDR3 reads CASSLVLAGDEQFF. The CDR3 region has the DNA TGTGCCAGCAGCCTTGTTCTAGCGGGAGATGAGCAGTTCTTC. The entire variable domain, with the rest obtained from reference TRBV7-2 and TRBJ2-1, is as follows: GAGVSQSPSNKVTEKGKDVELRCDPISGHTALYWYRQSLGQGLEFLIYFQGNSAPDKSGLPSDRFSAERTGGSVSTLTIQRTQQEDSAVYLCASSLVLAGDEQFFGPGTRLTVL.

This clonotype was detected ten times or more. The rearrangement uses TRBV7-9 and TRBJ2-2, with TRBD2 matching over 13 bases. The trim removed 5 bases at V and 1 base at J, leaving 7 bases unmatched. CDR3 length: 18 residues. Germline assignment: CDR1 SEHNR and CDR2 FQNEAQ (reference sequence). The CDR3: CASSVTRTSGRNTGELFF. The CDR3 DNA reads TGTGCCAGCAGCGTAACACGGACTAGCGGGAGGAACACCGGGGAGCTGTTTTTT. Full variable domain (remainder filled in from reference TRBV7-9 and TRBJ2-2): DTGVSQNPRHKITKRGQNVTFRCDPISEHNRLYWYRQTLGQGPEFLTYFQNEAQLEKSRLLSDRFSAERPKGSFSTLEIQRTEQGDSAMYLCASSVTRTSGRNTGELFFGEGSRLTVL.

This clonotype was counted many times. The chain carries TRBV28 and TRBJ2-5; TRBD2 agrees at 15 bases. CDR3 length: 16 residues. Looked up from germline, CDR1 is MDHEN and CDR2 is SYDVKM. The V gene end was trimmed by 5 bases and the J gene end by 5 bases; junction bases not matched to a gene: 6. The CDR3 nucleotides read TGTGCCAGCAGTCGGACTAGCGGGAGGGGCATGGAGACCCAGTACTTC. Residues: CASSRTSGRGMETQYF.

There are many counts of this clonotype. The V and J genes are TRBV11-2 and TRBJ1-1; 7 nucleotides match TRBD1. Germline lookup yields CDR1 SGHAT and CDR2 FQNNGV. CDR3 size: 13 residues. Trimming removed 8 bases from V and 1 base from J; junction bases left unmatched: 4. The CDR3 DNA sequence: TGTGCCAGCGGTACAGGGGAGAACACTGAAGCTTTCTTT. Residues: CASGTGENTEAFF.

In its sample, this clonotype was seen many times. The chain has TRBV30 and TRBJ2-7; 10 nucleotides match TRBD1. CDR1 is GTSNPN and CDR2 is SVGIG in the germline V gene (reference sequence). The CDR3 spans 13 residues. Losses at the gene ends were 5 bases for V and 4 bases for J; bases not matched to a gene: 5. The CDR3 protein is CAWAGQGRYEQYF. The CDR3 nucleotides are TGTGCCTGGGCGGGACAGGGGAGATACGAGCAGTACTTC. The whole variable domain, filled in from reference TRBV30 and TRBJ2-7, reads SQTIHQWPATLVQPVGSPLSLECTVEGTSNPNLYWYRQAAGRGLQLLFYSVGIGQISSEVPQNLSASRPQDRQFILSSKKLLLSDSGFYLCAWAGQGRYEQYFGPGTRLTVT.

This clonotype was counted at least ten times. CDR3 sequence: CASSQGPLGETQYF. In DNA, the CDR3 is TGTGCCAGCAGTCAAGGCCCGCTGGGGGAGACCCAGTACTTC. The chain carries TRBV6-5 and TRBJ2-5; D gene unclear. The CDR3 is 14 amino acids. With 5 bases removed from V and 5 bases from J, the gap between germline ends came to 15 bases. Germline CDR1 and CDR2: MNHEY and SVGAGI.

This clonotype was observed at least ten times. The chain uses TRBV7-8 and TRBJ2-3; tentatively, D is TRBD1 or TRBD2 (5 bases each). Looked up from germline, CDR1 is SGHVS and CDR2 is FQNEAQ. This CDR3 spans 15 amino acids. V lost 5 bases and J 0 bases, leaving 12 bases between the germline ends. The CDR3 sequence is CASSPGPISTDTQYF. As DNA, the CDR3 is TGTGCCAGCAGCCCGGGACCGATTAGCACAGATACGCAGTATTTT.

This clonotype appeared many times. V is TRBV3-1 and J is TRBJ2-1; D is undetermined. This CDR3 has 13 amino acids. V was shortened by 2 bases and J by 9 bases, with 11 bases between the two germline ends. The germline CDR1 and CDR2 sequences are LGHDT and YNNKEL (reference sequence). CDR3 protein: CASSQYTETEQFF. For the CDR3, the DNA is TGTGCCAGCAGCCAATATACAGAAACTGAGCAGTTCTTC.

The chain combines TRBV29-1 with TRBJ1-1; the match to TRBD1 covers 7 bases. The germline gives CDR1 SQVTM, CDR2 ANQGSEA. V lost 1 base to trimming and J lost 2 bases; unmatched junction nucleotides: 4. The CDR3 is 14 residues long. The DNA of the CDR3 is TGCAGCGTTGAAGTAGGGACAGCCAACACTGAAGCTTTCTTT. Amino acid sequence: CSVEVGTANTEAFF. Supplemented by reference TRBV29-1 and TRBJ1-1, the full variable domain reads SAVISQKPSRDICQRGTSLTIQCQVDSQVTMMFWYRQQPGQSLTLIATANQGSEATYESGFVIDKFPISRPNLTFSTLTVSNMSPEDSSIYLCSVEVGTANTEAFFGQGTRLTVV.

This clonotype was seen many times. The rearrangement joins TRBV29-1 to TRBJ2-6; possibly TRBD1 for D (6 bases). V lost 0 bases and J lost 4, with 10 bases in between. The CDR3 loop spans 15 amino acids. The V gene's germline CDR1 is SQVTM and CDR2 ANQGSEA. CDR3 residues: CSVEDNRVGANVLTF. The CDR3 bases are TGCAGCGTTGAAGATAACAGGGTAGGGGCCAACGTCCTGACTTTC. Full variable domain (outside the CDR3, taken from reference TRBV29-1 and TRBJ2-6): SAVISQKPSRDICQRGTSLTIQCQVDSQVTMMFWYRQQPGQSLTLIATANQGSEATYESGFVIDKFPISRPNLTFSTLTVSNMSPEDSSIYLCSVEDNRVGANVLTFGAGSRLTVL.

A few counts support this clonotype. V and J are TRBV4-1 and TRBJ1-2; perhaps TRBD1 as D (6 bases). CDR1 is MGHRA, CDR2 YSYEKL, per germline. The CDR3 loop spans 19 amino acids. V was cut by 1 base and J by 3 bases, with 24 bases left in between. CDR3 bases: TGCGCCAGCAGCCAAGCTCCACCCGGTGGGGGCAAAGGGGACTATGGCTACACCTTC. It encodes CASSQAPPGGGKGDYGYTF.

V and J are TRBV7-9 and TRBJ2-3; 7 bases line up with TRBD1. Germline CDR1 reads SEHNR; CDR2 reads FQNEAQ (reference sequence). CDR3 length: 14 residues. J lost 3 bases, V lost 2 bases, and 2 bases had no gene match. The CDR3 nucleotides are TGTGCCAGCAGCTTATACAGGGGAACAGATACGCAGTATTTT. This translates into CASSLYRGTDTQYF.

This clonotype was counted between two and nine times. This sequence joins TRBV20-1 and TRBJ1-1; possibly TRBD1 for D (5 bases). CDR1 and CDR2 (germline): DFQATT, SNEGSKA (reference sequence). The CDR3 has 12 residues. The V end lost 5 bases, the J end lost 7 bases, and 14 bases lay between the germline ends. The DNA for the CDR3 is TGCAGTGCTCCCGGACAAAGGTATGAAGCTTTCTTT. It yields the protein CSAPGQRYEAFF.

This clonotype was counted ten times or more. V usage is TRBV29-1 and J usage is TRBJ2-7; D could derive from TRBD1 or TRBD2 (7 bases each). The germline CDR1 and CDR2 sequences are SQVTM and ANQGSEA. The CDR3 loop spans 16 amino acids. V was trimmed by 6 bases and J by 0 bases, leaving 21 bases between them. The CDR3 spells CSVGGDRLEISYEQYF. For the CDR3, the DNA is TGCAGCGTGGGGGGGGACAGACTAGAGATCTCCTACGAGCAGTACTTC.

This clonotype was recorded at least ten times. CDR3 loop: CASSWDTETQYF. The CDR3 region has the DNA TGTGCCAGCAGCTGGGACACGGAGACCCAGTACTTC. The chain carries TRBV7-9 and TRBJ2-5, with a tentative D call TRBD1 (6 bases). Germline V gene lookup returns CDR1 SEHNR and CDR2 FQNEAQ (reference sequence). Trimming removed 4 bases from V and 5 bases from J, with 8 bases in between. CDR3 length: 12 residues.

Only a few counts were recorded for this clonotype. This rearrangement joins TRBV12-3 or TRBV12-4 to TRBJ1-5, with TRBD1 identical over 10 bases. The CDR3 covers 15 residues. After removal of 7 bases from V and 3 bases from J, the junction contained 6 bases not matched to a gene. CDR3 sequence: CASKRDRGPNQPQHF. DNA for the CDR3: TGTGCCAGCAAACGGGACAGGGGCCCCAATCAGCCCCAGCATTTT.

This chain uses TRBV5-1 with TRBJ1-2, with D possibly TRBD1 on 6 matching bases. Between the trimmed V and J ends, which lost 4 bases and 0 bases, there was a span of 10 bases. Germline V gives CDR1 SGHRS, CDR2 YFSETQ. The CDR3 extends over 14 amino acids. The CDR3: CASSPGHTNYGYTF. CDR3 bases: TGCGCCAGCAGCCCGGGACACACTAACTATGGCTACACCTTC.

This clonotype occurred many times. The genes are TRBV7-2 and TRBJ2-3; 7 positions agree with TRBD2. The germline gives CDR1 SGHTA, CDR2 FQGNSA. Trimming at V came to 5 bases and at J to 3 bases, leaving 8 bases not matched to a gene. This CDR3 contains 15 residues. Here the CDR3 DNA reads TGTGCCAGCAGCCCCGCTAGCGGCGGGACAGATACGCAGTATTTT. The encoded protein is CASSPASGGTDTQYF. The complete variable domain, with remaining parts taken from reference TRBV7-2 and TRBJ2-3, reads GAGVSQSPSNKVTEKGKDVELRCDPISGHTALYWYRQSLGQGLEFLIYFQGNSAPDKSGLPSDRFSAERTGGSVSTLTIQRTQQEDSAVYLCASSPASGGTDTQYFGPGTRLTVL.

This clonotype was observed a handful of times. CDR3 region: CASSLEGPGDTQYF. CDR3 sequence (DNA): TGTGCCAGCAGCTTAGAAGGGCCCGGAGATACGCAGTATTTT. J is TRBJ2-3 and V is TRBV7-9; no clear D gene. The CDR3 has 14 amino acids. V was trimmed by 1 base and J by 5 bases, leaving 10 bases between them. Germline V gene data show CDR1 as SEHNR and CDR2 as FQNEAQ (reference sequence).

The sample holds many counts of this clonotype. J is TRBJ2-1 and V is TRBV28; no clear D gene. The V end was cut by 2 bases, the J end by 6 bases, with 14 bases between. CDR3 size: 15 residues. Germline CDR1 reads MDHEN; CDR2 reads SYDVKM. The chain's CDR3 is CASSLPAFSINEQFF. For the CDR3, the DNA is TGTGCCAGCAGTTTACCGGCATTTTCCATCAATGAGCAGTTCTTC.

The chain carries TRBV28 and TRBJ2-7; TRBD2 aligns across 8 bases. This CDR3 has 15 residues. Germline CDR1 and CDR2: MDHEN and SYDVKM. The V gene end was trimmed by 4 bases and the J gene end by 0 bases; junction bases not matched to a gene: 5. CDR3 DNA sequence: TGTGCCAGCAGTTCCAGCGGGAGTACCTCCTACGAGCAGTACTTC. This gives the protein CASSSSGSTSYEQYF.

This clonotype was recorded a few times. The chain has TRBV27 and TRBJ1-6; no clear D gene. In germline, CDR1 is MNHEY, CDR2 SMNVEV (reference sequence). V lost 2 bases and J 7 bases, leaving 9 bases between the germline ends. The CDR3 has 14 residues. Here the CDR3 reads CASSLRLRNSPLHF. The DNA for the CDR3 is TGTGCCAGCAGTTTACGGCTGAGGAATTCACCCCTCCACTTT.

J is TRBJ1-6 and V is TRBV28; possible D gene TRBD1, 6 bases. V lost 6 bases and J lost 6, with 12 bases in between. Germline V CDR1 and CDR2: MDHEN, SYDVKM. The CDR3 is 14 amino acids. The CDR3 region is CASRAGHSNSPLHF. The CDR3, as DNA: TGTGCCAGCAGGGCGGGACACAGTAATTCACCCCTCCACTTT. Based on the CDR3 plus reference TRBV28 and TRBJ1-6, the full variable domain is DVKVTQSSRYLVKRTGEKVFLECVQDMDHENMFWYRQDPGLGLRLIYFSYDVKMKEKGDIPEGYSVSREKKERFSLILESASTNQTSMYLCASRAGHSNSPLHFGNGTRLTVT.

This chain links TRBV9 with TRBJ1-3; 9 bases align to TRBD1. The ends lost 4 bases at V and 3 bases at J; junction bases unmatched: 5. There are 15 residues in the CDR3. In germline, CDR1 is SGDLS, CDR2 YYNGEE. The CDR3 is CASSRGQGRGNTIYF. The CDR3 DNA reads TGTGCCAGCAGCCGGGGACAGGGTCGTGGAAACACCATATATTTT.

This clonotype has a count of ten or more. The J gene is TRBJ1-4, the V gene TRBV5-1, with TRBD1 as a possible D gene (6 bases). V dropped 4 bases and J dropped 5 bases, with 12 bases sitting between them. Germline lookup yields CDR1 SGHRS and CDR2 YFSETQ. CDR3 length equals 14 residues. CDR3 region: CASSPGQRNEKLFF. As DNA, the CDR3 is TGCGCCAGCAGCCCCGGACAGCGAAATGAAAAACTGTTTTTT.